This T cell receptor (beta chain) was obtained from a study of molecular identifiers for immune sequencing clone quantification. Germline lookup yields CDR1 MGHRA and CDR2 YSYEKL. This CDR3 has 18 residues. V was clipped by 1 base and J by 1 base, with 19 bases between them. TCRdb re-called the PCR reads through MiXCR, storing one row per CDR3 protein. The sample records about 510,000 distinct CDR3 sequences, over 20% being singletons. V gene TRBV4-1 combines with J gene TRBJ1-1, with TRBD1 as a possible D gene (6 bases). The sequence derives from a human donor in good health. Some libraries in this study had Jurkat cell RNA spiked in. Sequencing was performed on naive CD8+ T cells from blood, with Jurkat cell RNA spiked in. Subset meaning: FACS-sorted CD8+CD4-CCR7+CD45RA+ naive T cells. The CDR3 loop is CASSQGYLLGAENTEAFF. For the CDR3, the DNA is TGCGCCAGCAGCCAAGGATACCTCCTGGGGGCAGAGAACACTGAAGCTTTCTTT.